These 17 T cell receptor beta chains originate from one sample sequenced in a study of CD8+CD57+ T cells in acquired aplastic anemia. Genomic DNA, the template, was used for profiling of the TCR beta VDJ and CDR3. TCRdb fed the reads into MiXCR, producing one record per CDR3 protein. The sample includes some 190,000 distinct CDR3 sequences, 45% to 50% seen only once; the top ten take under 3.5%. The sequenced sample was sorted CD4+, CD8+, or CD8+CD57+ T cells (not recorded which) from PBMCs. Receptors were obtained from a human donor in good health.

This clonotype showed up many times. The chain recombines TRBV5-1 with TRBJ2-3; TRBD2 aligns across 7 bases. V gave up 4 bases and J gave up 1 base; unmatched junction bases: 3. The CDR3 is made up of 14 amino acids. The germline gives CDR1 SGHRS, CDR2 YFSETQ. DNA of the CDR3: TGCGCCAGCAGCCCAGCGGGACGCACAGATACGCAGTATTTT. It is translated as CASSPAGRTDTQYF.

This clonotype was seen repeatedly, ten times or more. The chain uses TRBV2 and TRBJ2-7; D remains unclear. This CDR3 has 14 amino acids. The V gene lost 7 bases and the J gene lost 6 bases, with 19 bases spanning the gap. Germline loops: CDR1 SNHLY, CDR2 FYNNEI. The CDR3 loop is CASTQLRAGSEQYF. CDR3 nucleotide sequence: TGTGCCAGCACCCAACTTCGGGCAGGAAGCGAGCAGTACTTC.

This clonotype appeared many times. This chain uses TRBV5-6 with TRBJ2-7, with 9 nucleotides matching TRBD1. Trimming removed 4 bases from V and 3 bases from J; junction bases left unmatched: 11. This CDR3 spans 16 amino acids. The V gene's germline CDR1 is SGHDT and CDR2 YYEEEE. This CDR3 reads CASSQTGTGSRYEQYF. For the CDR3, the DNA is TGTGCCAGCAGCCAAACCGGGACAGGGAGTCGCTACGAGCAGTACTTC. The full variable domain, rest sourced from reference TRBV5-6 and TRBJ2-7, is DAGVTQSPTHLIKTRGQQVTLRCSPKSGHDTVSWYQQALGQGPQFIFQYYEEEERQRGNFPDRFSGHQFPNYSSELNVNALLLGDSALYLCASSQTGTGSRYEQYFGPGTRLTVT.

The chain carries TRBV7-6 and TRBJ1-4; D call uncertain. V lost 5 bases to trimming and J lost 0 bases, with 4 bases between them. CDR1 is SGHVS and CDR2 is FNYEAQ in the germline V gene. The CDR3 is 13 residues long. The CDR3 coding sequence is TGTGCCAGCAGCCCTTCAACTAATGAAAAACTGTTTTTT. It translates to CASSPSTNEKLFF.

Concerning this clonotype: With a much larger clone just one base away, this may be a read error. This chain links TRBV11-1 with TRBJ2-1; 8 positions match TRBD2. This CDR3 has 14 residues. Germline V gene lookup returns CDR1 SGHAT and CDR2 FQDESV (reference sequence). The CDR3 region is CASSFGTSYNERFF. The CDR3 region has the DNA TGTGCCAGCAGCTTCGGGACTAGTTACAATGAGCGGTTCTTC.

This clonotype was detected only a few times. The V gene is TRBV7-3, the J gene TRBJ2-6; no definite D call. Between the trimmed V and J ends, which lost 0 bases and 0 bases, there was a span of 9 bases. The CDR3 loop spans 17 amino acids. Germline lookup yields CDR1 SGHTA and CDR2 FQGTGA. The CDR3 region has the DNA TGTGCCAGCAGCTTAACGTTCGGGTACTCTGGGGCCAACGTCCTGACTTTC. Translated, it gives CASSLTFGYSGANVLTF.

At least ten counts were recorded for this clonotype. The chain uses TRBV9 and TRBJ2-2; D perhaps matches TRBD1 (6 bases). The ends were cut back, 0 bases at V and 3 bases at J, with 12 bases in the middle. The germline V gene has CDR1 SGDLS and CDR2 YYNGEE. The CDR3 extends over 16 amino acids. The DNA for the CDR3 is TGTGCCAGCAGCGTAGATGGGGGCGCGTACACCGGGGAGCTGTTTTTT. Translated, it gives CASSVDGGAYTGELFF.

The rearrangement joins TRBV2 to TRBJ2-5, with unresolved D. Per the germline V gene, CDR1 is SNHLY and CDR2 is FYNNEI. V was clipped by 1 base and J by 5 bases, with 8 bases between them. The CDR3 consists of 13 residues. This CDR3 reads CASSEGSGETQYF. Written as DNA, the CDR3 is TGTGCCAGCAGTGAAGGTAGTGGTGAGACCCAGTACTTC.

CDR3 in DNA: TGTGCCAGCAGCTATACAGGTGGGGACTACGAGCAGTACTTC. Its protein is CASSYTGGDYEQYF. The chain uses TRBV7-2 and TRBJ2-7; weak D call: TRBD1 (5 bases). CDR3 length equals 14 residues. Germline values: CDR1 SGHTA, CDR2 FQGNSA. Trimming shortened V by 4 bases and J by 3 bases, and 13 bases separated the two germline ends.

DNA for the CDR3: TGCAGTGCTGGGGAGGGGGACATTCAGTACTTC. It specifies CSAGEGDIQYF. The gene calls are TRBV20-1 and TRBJ2-4, with D perhaps matching TRBD2 (7 bases). The CDR3 runs to 11 residues. Trimming took off 5 bases at V and 8 bases at J, with 10 bases between the two ends. Germline loops: CDR1 DFQATT, CDR2 SNEGSKA (reference sequence).

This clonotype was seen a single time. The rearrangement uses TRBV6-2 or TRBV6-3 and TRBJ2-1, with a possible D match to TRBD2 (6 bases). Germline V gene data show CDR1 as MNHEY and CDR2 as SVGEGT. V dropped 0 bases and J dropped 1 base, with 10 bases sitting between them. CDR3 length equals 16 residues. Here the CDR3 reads CASSYSAGTSYNEQFF. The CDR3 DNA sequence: TGTGCCAGCAGTTACTCTGCGGGGACGTCCTACAATGAGCAGTTCTTC.

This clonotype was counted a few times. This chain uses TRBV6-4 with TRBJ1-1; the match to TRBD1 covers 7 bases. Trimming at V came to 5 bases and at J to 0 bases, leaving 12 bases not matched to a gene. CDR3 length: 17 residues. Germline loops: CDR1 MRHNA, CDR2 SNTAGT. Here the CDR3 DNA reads TGTGCCAGCAGTCCTGAAGGGGGCTACGGAATGAACACTGAAGCTTTCTTT. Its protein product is CASSPEGGYGMNTEAFF.

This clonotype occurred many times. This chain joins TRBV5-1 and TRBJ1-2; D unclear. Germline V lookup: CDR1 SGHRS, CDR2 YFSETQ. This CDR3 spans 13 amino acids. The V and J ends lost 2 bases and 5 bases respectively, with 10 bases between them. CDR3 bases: TGCGCCAGCAGCTTAAGCTTCGAGTATGGCTACACCTTC. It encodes CASSLSFEYGYTF.

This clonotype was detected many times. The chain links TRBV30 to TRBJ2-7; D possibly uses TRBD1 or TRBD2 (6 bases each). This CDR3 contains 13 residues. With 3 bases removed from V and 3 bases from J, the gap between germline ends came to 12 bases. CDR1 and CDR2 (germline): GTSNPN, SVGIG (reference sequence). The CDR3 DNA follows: TGTGCCTGGAGCCCACGGGGGCTCTACGAGCAGTACTTC. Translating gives CAWSPRGLYEQYF.

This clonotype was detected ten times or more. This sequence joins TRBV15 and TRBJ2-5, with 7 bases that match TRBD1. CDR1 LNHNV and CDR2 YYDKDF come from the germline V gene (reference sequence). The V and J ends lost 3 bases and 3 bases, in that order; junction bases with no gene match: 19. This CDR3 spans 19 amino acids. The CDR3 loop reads CATSRSKSLIRTGEETQYF. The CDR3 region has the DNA TGTGCCACCAGCAGGTCTAAGTCTCTTATTAGGACAGGCGAAGAGACCCAGTACTTC.

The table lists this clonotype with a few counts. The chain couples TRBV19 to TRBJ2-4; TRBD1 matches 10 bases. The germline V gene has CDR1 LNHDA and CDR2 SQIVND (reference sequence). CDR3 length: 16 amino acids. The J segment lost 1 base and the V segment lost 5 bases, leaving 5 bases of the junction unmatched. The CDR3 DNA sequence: TGTGCCAGTAGTCCCGGACAGGGGGAGGCCAAAAACATTCAGTACTTC. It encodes CASSPGQGEAKNIQYF.

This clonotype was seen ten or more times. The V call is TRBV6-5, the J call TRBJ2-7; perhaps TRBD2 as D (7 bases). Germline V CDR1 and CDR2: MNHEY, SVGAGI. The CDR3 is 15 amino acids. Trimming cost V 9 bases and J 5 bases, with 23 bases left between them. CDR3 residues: CASSPRGGARNEQYF. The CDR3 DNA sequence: TGTGCCAGTTCGCCCCGAGGGGGGGCAAGGAACGAGCAGTACTTC.